Listed below are T cell receptor beta chains from one sample, sequenced in a study of blood T cell repertoires in COVID-19. Clones were sequenced by immunoSEQ multiplex PCR, and TCRdb holds only the in-frame ones, with some missing. The table lists around 140,000 clones, about 89% of them singletons. Sample: peripheral blood. Receptor source: a man aged 50-60 years with active or convalescent COVID-19. CDR3s include the opening cysteine and the closing phenylalanine or tryptophan.

V gene	J gene	CDR3 protein
TRBV5-4	TRBJ2-1	CASSVSGDSYNEQFF
TRBV29-1	TRBJ1-1	CSVVVRTPNTEAFF
TRBV4-3	TRBJ2-1	CASSQDIGEQGYNEQFF
TRBV2	TRBJ1-6	CASSEVRGNNSPLHF
TRBV7-9	TRBJ1-3	CASSPPGQSSGNTIYF
TRBV2	TRBJ2-1	CASSGQSYNEQFF
TRBV19	TRBJ1-5	CASSPAGGGIQPQHF
TRBV28	TRBJ2-2	CASSSPFGREELFF
TRBV5-5	TRBJ1-2	CASSLAPSTPHYGYTF
TRBV11-2	TRBJ1-6	CASSFTGGNVVDSPLHF
TRBV3-1/TRBV3-2	TRBJ1-1	CASSQEDRGGTEAFF
TRBV7-2	TRBJ2-5	CASSAQTGNQETQYF
TRBV7-9	TRBJ2-3	CASSSDSPQWADTQYF
TRBV5-1	TRBJ2-3	CASSLAGEADTQYF
TRBV6-5	TRBJ2-5	CASSPLNGWETQYF
TRBV5-1	TRBJ1-4	CASSWQGAGEKLFF
TRBV18	TRBJ2-4	CASSPTGGAAKNIQYF
TRBV28	TRBJ1-4	CASSLKGQGGEKLFF
TRBV30	TRBJ1-5	CAWQTQGPQHF
TRBV5-1	TRBJ2-5	CASSWDIQETQYF
TRBV2	TRBJ1-4	CASSVSGFNEKLFF
TRBV13	TRBJ1-1	CASSPQQGRTEAFF
TRBV6-2/TRBV6-3	TRBJ2-7	CASSYHRTRSPEQYF
TRBV20-1	TRBJ2-5	CSASMDTSSRIETQYF
TRBV12-5	TRBJ2-3	CASGPGLAENTDTQYF
TRBV6-6	TRBJ2-7	CASSFSKSSYEQYF
TRBV28	TRBJ1-5	CASENSNQPQHF
TRBV7-9	TRBJ1-1	CASTDRGLYTEAFF
TRBV3-1/TRBV3-2	TRBJ2-1	CASSQERTRESTEQFF
TRBV4-3	TRBJ1-2	CASSQGQGGYGYTF
TRBV19	TRBJ1-2	CASSTRTGHGYTF
TRBV5-1	TRBJ1-1	CASTRALEGTEAFF
TRBV10-3	TRBJ1-2	CAINPLPDRVVYGYTF
TRBV3-1/TRBV3-2	TRBJ2-5	CASRPASVQETQYF
TRBV9	TRBJ1-4	CASSVVGGLDEKLFF
TRBV11-3	TRBJ2-7	CASSLGTGHYEQYF
TRBV3-1/TRBV3-2	TRBJ1-2	CASSQDRSSGYTF
TRBV29-1	TRBJ2-4	CSVLRTGENIQYF
TRBV7-8	TRBJ1-2	CASSPRDTLFYTF
TRBV5-1	TRBJ1-6	CASSLGEGLVNSPLHF
TRBV5-1	TRBJ1-1	CASSLGSVNTEAFF
TRBV20-1	TRBJ1-3	CSTGPRTVHF
TRBV6-1	TRBJ2-7	CASSEAWEGSYEQYF
TRBV5-1	TRBJ1-5	CASSLEGGVSQPQHF
TRBV4-2	TRBJ2-1	CASSLTSGSNEQFF
TRBV6-6	TRBJ2-5	CASSYRQGAYETQYF
TRBV9	TRBJ2-1	CASSVDIAGTYNEQFF
TRBV18	TRBJ1-1	CATRFEMNTEAFF
TRBV15	TRBJ2-3	CATSTTYDTQYF